A selection of T cell receptor beta chains follows, all from one sample in a study of immune aging and cytomegalovirus after organ transplant. For these TCRs, the target antigens are not known. TCRdb processed the single-cell sequencing reads anew with MiXCR; each CDR3 protein has one entry. The sample gives about 20,000 distinct CDR3 sequences, about a third of which show up once; under 30% is in the top ten. The input for sequencing was CMV peptide-activated CD4+ and CD8+ T cells sorted from blood, taken at five time points, pooled. Every receptor here comes from a female donor who had a heart transplant and CMV viremia. The CDR3 runs from the conserved cysteine through the conserved F or W. The D gene is left open where the match is weak. Clone size is given for some rows only: seen once, a few or many times, or a class if the clone is expanded.

v_call,d_call,j_call,clone_size,cdr3_aa,cdr3_nt
TRBV14,TRBD2,TRBJ2-1,many,CASSIRLAPYNEQFF,TGTGCCAGCAGCATCCGACTAGCCCCCTACAATGAGCAGTTCTTC
TRBV12-3/TRBV12-4,-,TRBJ1-2,few,CASSFAWYGYTF,TGTGCCAGCAGTTTTGCGTGGTATGGCTACACCTTC
TRBV12-3/TRBV12-4,-,TRBJ2-7,-,CASSSHYQPTSGQYF,TGTGCCAGCAGTTCCCATTACCAGCCTACGAGCGGGCAGTACTTC
TRBV20-1,-,TRBJ2-7,-,CSARRSLSYEQYF,TGCAGTGCCAGGAGGTCCCTCTCCTACGAGCAGTACTTC
TRBV7-6,-,TRBJ1-1,once,CASSPGTDNTEAFF,TGTGCCAGCAGCCCTGGGACGGATAACACTGAAGCTTTCTTT
TRBV30,-,TRBJ2-7,-,CAWSGRPLRYEQYF,TGTGCCTGGAGTGGGAGACCCCTTCGCTACGAGCAGTACTTC
TRBV7-9,TRBD1,TRBJ2-7,medium-sized,CASSLDGQAVYEQYF,TGTGCCAGCAGCTTAGATGGACAGGCTGTTTACGAGCAGTACTTC
TRBV5-4,-,TRBJ2-2,-,CASSLRTFNTGELFF,TGTGCCAGCAGCTTGCGGACCTTTAACACCGGGGAGCTGTTTTTT
TRBV19,-,TRBJ1-1,-,CAGSLKLGNTEAFF,TGTGCCGGTAGTCTCAAACTGGGGAACACTGAAGCTTTCTTT
TRBV5-4,TRBD1,TRBJ1-2,few,CASRRTGGRDGYTF,TGTGCCAGCAGGCGGACAGGGGGCAGGGATGGCTACACCTTC
TRBV29-1,-,TRBJ2-5,-,CSVTWTRQEAQYF,TGCAGCGTTACCTGGACTAGACAGGAGGCCCAGTACTTC
TRBV5-1,-,TRBJ1-1,-,CASSPPASGTEAFF,TGCGCCAGCAGCCCACCGGCTTCCGGGACTGAAGCTTTCTTT
TRBV3-1,-,TRBJ1-6,-,CASSQEPRSPLHF,TGTGCCAGCAGCCAAGAGCCGAGGTCACCCCTCCACTTT
TRBV7-8,-,TRBJ2-3,-,CASSSWGPTDTQYF,TGTGCCAGCAGCTCGTGGGGGCCCACAGATACGCAGTATTTT
TRBV5-1,TRBD2,TRBJ2-7,-,CASSLGLAGGTSYEQYF,TGCGCCAGCAGCTTGGGTCTAGCGGGGGGTACCTCCTACGAGCAGTACTTC
TRBV7-2,TRBD1,TRBJ1-6,-,CASQGTGTGDSPLHF,TGTGCCAGCCAGGGAACCGGGACAGGGGATTCACCCCTCCACTTT
TRBV3-1,TRBD2,TRBJ2-3,many,CASSRTRGRNTDSQYF,TGTGCCAGCAGCCGGACTAGAGGGCGAAACACAGATTCGCAGTATTTT
TRBV7-8,TRBD2,TRBJ2-7,medium-sized,CASSLGLAKAYEQYF,TGTGCCAGCAGCTTAGGACTAGCGAAAGCCTACGAGCAGTACTTC
TRBV4-1,-,TRBJ2-7,few,CASSQDLSGRNYEQYF,TGCGCCAGCAGCCAAGACCTCTCCGGACGGAACTACGAGCAGTACTTC
TRBV9,TRBD2,TRBJ2-1,-,CASSVGPRLAGGYNEQFF,TGTGCCAGCAGCGTAGGGCCCCGGCTAGCGGGAGGGTACAATGAGCAGTTCTTC
TRBV12-5,-,TRBJ1-1,-,CASGTPGHQEAFF,TGTGCTAGTGGTACACCGGGACACCAAGAAGCTTTCTTT
TRBV28,-,TRBJ1-5,medium-sized,CASTLPTPGQQPQHF,TGTGCCAGCACCCTACCAACTCCAGGACAACAGCCCCAGCATTTT
TRBV6-5,TRBD1,TRBJ2-7,-,CASRHGQGSYEQYF,TGTGCCAGCAGGCACGGACAGGGGTCCTACGAGCAGTACTTC
TRBV4-1,-,TRBJ2-1,medium-sized,CASSLEGFTSSYNEQFF,TGCGCCAGCAGCCTCGAGGGATTTACCAGCTCCTACAATGAGCAGTTCTTC
TRBV5-1,-,TRBJ2-5,medium-sized,CASSPGKQETQYF,TGCGCCAGCAGCCCCGGGAAGCAAGAGACCCAGTACTTC
TRBV6-5,-,TRBJ1-3,-,CASTRIRGPGNTIYF,TGTGCCAGCACAAGAATCCGGGGCCCTGGAAACACCATATATTTT